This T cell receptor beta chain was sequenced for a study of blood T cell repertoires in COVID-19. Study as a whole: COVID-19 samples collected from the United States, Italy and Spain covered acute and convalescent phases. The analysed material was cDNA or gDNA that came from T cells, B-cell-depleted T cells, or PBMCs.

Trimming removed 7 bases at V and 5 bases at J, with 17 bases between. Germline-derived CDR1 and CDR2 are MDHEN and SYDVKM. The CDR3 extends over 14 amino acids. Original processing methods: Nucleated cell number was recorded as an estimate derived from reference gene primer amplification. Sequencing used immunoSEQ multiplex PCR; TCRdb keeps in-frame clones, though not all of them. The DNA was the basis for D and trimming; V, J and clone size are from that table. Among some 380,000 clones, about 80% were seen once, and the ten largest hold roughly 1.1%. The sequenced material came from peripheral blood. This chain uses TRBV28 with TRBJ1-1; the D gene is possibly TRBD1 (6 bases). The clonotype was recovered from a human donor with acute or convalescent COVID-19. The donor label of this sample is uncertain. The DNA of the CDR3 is TGTGCCAGCACCCTGGACAGCATCCGGACTGAAGCTTTCTTT. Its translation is CASTLDSIRTEAFF.